Presented here are 24 T cell receptor beta chains from one specimen sequenced in a study (dated by TCRdb to about 2016). Receptor amplification or capture employed RT-PCR. Sequencing instrument: Illumina MiSeq. TCRdb trimmed public reads at Q25 via fastp, called clones via MiXCR and kept in-frame beta chains. CDR3 protein duplicates are merged, each entry listing the most common genes and DNA. The sample contains hundreds of thousands of distinct CDR3 sequences, 13% to 15% of them found a single time. The top ten constitute roughly 3.6% of the sample. The sequenced material came from memory CD4+ T cells from blood. These receptors all stem from a female donor in good health, serving as a healthy control.

This clonotype was seen ten or more times. The chain is built from TRBV28 and TRBJ2-1, with D tentatively TRBD2 (6 bases). V lost 6 bases to trimming and J lost 1 base, with 13 bases between them. This CDR3 is 15 amino acids long. CDR1 is MDHEN and CDR2 is SYDVKM in the germline V gene. The CDR3 reads CASSPLGGSYNEQFF. CDR3 nucleotides: TGTGCCAGCAGCCCGCTGGGGGGATCCTACAATGAGCAGTTCTTC.

This clonotype has a handful of counts. The rearrangement uses TRBV7-9 and TRBJ2-3; D perhaps matches TRBD1 (5 bases). From germline, CDR1 is SEHNR and CDR2 FQNEAQ (reference sequence). The CDR3 is made up of 14 amino acids. V lost 1 base and J 2 bases, leaving 7 bases between the germline ends. The DNA for the CDR3 is TGTGCCAGCAGCTTAGACAGGACCACAGATACGCAGTATTTT. The encoded protein is CASSLDRTTDTQYF.

The V call is TRBV7-8, the J call TRBJ2-1; the D is unclear. The ends were cut back, 0 bases at V and 3 bases at J, with 12 bases in the middle. The CDR3 has 16 amino acids. The V gene's germline CDR1 is SGHVS and CDR2 FQNEAQ. CDR3 protein: CASSLARRGYYNEQFF. The CDR3 bases are TGTGCCAGCAGCTTAGCGCGGAGAGGCTACTACAATGAGCAGTTCTTC.

This clonotype showed up just a few times. This chain joins TRBV7-9 and TRBJ1-6; the D gene is possibly TRBD1 (5 bases). V was trimmed by 6 bases and J by 11 bases, leaving 14 bases between them. The V gene's germline CDR1 is SEHNR and CDR2 FQNEAQ (reference sequence). The CDR3 is made up of 13 amino acids. CDR3 bases: TGTGCCAGCAGAGTGAAGCAGGGTGCACCCCTCCACTTT. Translation gives CASRVKQGAPLHF.

This clonotype was seen many times. The chain employs TRBV12-3 or TRBV12-4 and TRBJ1-1; no clear D gene. The CDR3 is made up of 13 amino acids. Trimming cost V 6 bases and J 4 bases, with 12 bases left between them. The CDR3 loop reads CASRYGGSTEAFF. Here the CDR3 DNA reads TGTGCCAGCAGATACGGAGGCAGCACTGAAGCTTTCTTT.

The sample holds a few counts of this clonotype. The J gene is TRBJ1-2, the V gene TRBV20-1, with D possibly being TRBD1 (5 bases). CDR1 and CDR2 from the germline V gene are DFQATT and SNEGSKA (reference sequence). This CDR3 is 15 amino acids long. The V and J ends lost 5 bases and 5 bases respectively, with 21 bases between them. DNA for the CDR3: TGCAGTGCTCGAGTGGTCCGGGGCACACCGTATGGCTACACCTTC. Translation: CSARVVRGTPYGYTF.

This clonotype was seen more than once but under ten times. The rearrangement links TRBV3-1 to TRBJ1-1; possibly TRBD1 for D (5 bases). The CDR3 loop spans 15 amino acids. The germline V gene encodes CDR1 LGHDT and CDR2 YNNKEL (reference sequence). V dropped 1 base and J dropped 1 base, with 10 bases sitting between them. DNA of the CDR3: TGTGCCAGCAGCCAAGGGCAGGGAGGGAACACTGAAGCTTTCTTT. Amino acids: CASSQGQGGNTEAFF.

This clonotype was detected a few times. The chain has TRBV6-2 or TRBV6-3 and TRBJ2-2, with D hard to call. The CDR3 is 15 amino acids. Trimming pared 7 bases from V and 1 base from J, leaving 13 bases between. CDR1 is MNHEY and CDR2 is SVGEGT in the germline V gene. DNA for the CDR3: TGTGCCAGCACCCCCCGGGTCCTGAACACCGGGGAGCTGTTTTTT. Amino acid sequence: CASTPRVLNTGELFF.

V and J are TRBV7-7 and TRBJ2-3, with D unclear. V lost 5 bases, J lost 4 bases, and 10 bases lay in between. Per the germline V gene, CDR1 is SSHAT and CDR2 is FNYEAQ (reference sequence). CDR3 size: 13 residues. The CDR3 nucleotides are TGTGCCAGCAGCGCCGCCGGGTCAGATACGCAGTATTTT. Protein product: CASSAAGSDTQYF.

The chain links TRBV2 to TRBJ1-2; D not certain. There are 12 residues in the CDR3. V lost 6 bases and J 5 bases, leaving 10 bases between the germline ends. CDR1 is SNHLY and CDR2 is FYNNEI in the germline V gene. CDR3 sequence: CASSVYSYGYTF. The CDR3 bases are TGTGCCAGCAGCGTCTACTCTTATGGCTACACCTTC. Combining the CDR3 with reference TRBV2 and TRBJ1-2 gives the whole variable domain EPEVTQTPSHQVTQMGQEVILRCVPISNHLYFYWYRQILGQKVEFLVSFYNNEISEKSEIFDDQFSVERPDGSNFTLKIRSTKLEDSAMYFCASSVYSYGYTFGSGTRLTVV.

This clonotype has ten or more counts. The chain recombines TRBV4-3 with TRBJ2-7; 7 bases fit TRBD1. This CDR3 has 17 residues. CDR1 and CDR2 (germline): LGHNA, YSLEER. J lost 2 bases, V lost 0 bases, and 10 bases had no gene match. The CDR3 is CASSQEGGVPFAYEQYF. The CDR3 bases are TGCGCCAGCAGCCAAGAAGGGGGCGTCCCCTTCGCCTACGAGCAGTACTTC.

There are a few counts of this clonotype. The CDR3 bases are TGTGCCATCAGTGAGTTCGGGACAGGGGGGACTGAAGCTTTCTTT. Protein sequence: CAISEFGTGGTEAFF. V is TRBV10-3 and J is TRBJ1-1; TRBD1 matches 11 bases. The junction had 3 bases not matched to a gene; V was cut back by 1 base and J by 5 bases. Looked up from germline, CDR1 is ENHRY and CDR2 is SYGVKD. CDR3 length: 15 residues.

Many counts were recorded for this clonotype. This chain uses TRBV6-6 with TRBJ2-5, with 8 bases identical to TRBD1. The CDR3 totals 16 residues. V lost 7 bases to trimming and J lost 5 bases; unmatched junction nucleotides: 15. Germline V gene data show CDR1 as MNHNY and CDR2 as SVGAGI (reference sequence). The CDR3 DNA follows: TGTGCCAGCATCAAAGGCAGGGGGCATGTTTGGGAGACCCAGTACTTC. Protein: CASIKGRGHVWETQYF.

This clonotype has just a few counts. The V and J genes are TRBV5-7 and TRBJ2-1, with D maybe TRBD1 (5 bases). TRBV5-7 is marked as an open reading frame, function uncertain. Trimming pared 4 bases from V and 1 base from J, leaving 15 bases between. The length of the CDR3 is 16 residues. The CDR3 loop is CASSPQGNSSYNEQFF. The DNA of the CDR3 is TGTGCCAGCAGCCCTCAGGGTAATAGTTCCTACAATGAGCAGTTCTTC.

The J gene is TRBJ1-5, the V gene TRBV6-2 or TRBV6-3; 7 bases are a match to TRBD1. The CDR3 covers 16 residues. V trimming: 7 bases; J trimming: 4 bases; junction bases outside the gene matches: 13. In germline, CDR1 is MNHEY, CDR2 SVGEGT. CDR3 in amino acids: CASTPSRARGNQPQHF. DNA for the CDR3: TGTGCCAGCACCCCTTCTCGGGCCAGGGGGAATCAGCCCCAGCATTTT.

This clonotype was seen more than once but under ten times. J is TRBJ1-6 and V is TRBV27; D is unclear. CDR3 length equals 15 residues. The V gene's germline CDR1 is MNHEY and CDR2 SMNVEV (reference sequence). Trimming removed 8 bases at V and 0 bases at J, with 11 bases between. The chain's CDR3 is CASWAASSYNSPLHF. The CDR3 DNA reads as TGTGCCAGCTGGGCAGCCAGCTCCTATAATTCACCCCTCCACTTT.

The chain couples TRBV20-1 to TRBJ2-3, with 10 bases aligning to TRBD2. CDR3 size: 15 residues. J gave up 0 bases and V 4 bases, and 4 bases lay outside the gene matches. Germline loops: CDR1 DFQATT, CDR2 SNEGSKA (reference sequence). The CDR3 is CSATKTSGSTDTQYF. In DNA, the CDR3 is TGCAGTGCTACCAAGACTAGCGGGAGCACAGATACGCAGTATTTT.

This clonotype came up a few times. The chain combines TRBV3-1 with TRBJ2-3, with D possibly TRBD1 on 6 matching bases. Trimming removed 5 bases from V and 4 bases from J, with 22 bases in between. CDR1 is LGHDT and CDR2 is YNNKEL in the germline V gene (reference sequence). This CDR3 has 17 amino acids. CDR3 region: CASSRRTARAGADTQYF. For the CDR3, the DNA is TGTGCCAGCAGCAGACGGACAGCCAGGGCTGGAGCAGATACGCAGTATTTT.

The CDR3 here is CAWDSISGANVLTF. DNA of the CDR3: TGTGCCTGGGACAGCATCTCTGGGGCCAACGTCCTGACTTTC. The V call is TRBV30, the J call TRBJ2-6, with a tentative D call TRBD1 (5 bases). The CDR3 totals 14 residues. The germline V gene encodes CDR1 GTSNPN and CDR2 SVGIG (reference sequence). V lost 5 bases and J 0 bases, leaving 8 bases between the germline ends.

This clonotype was picked up a small number of times. The chain uses TRBV6-2 or TRBV6-3 and TRBJ1-5; D is undetermined. This CDR3 contains 13 residues. V lost 5 bases to trimming and J lost 6 bases, with 11 bases between them. From germline, CDR1 is MNHEY and CDR2 SVGEGT. CDR3 residues: CASSLLRIQPQHF. In nucleotides, the CDR3 is TGTGCCAGCAGTCTTTTACGGATTCAGCCCCAGCATTTT.

This clonotype was picked up many times. V usage is TRBV6-5 and J usage is TRBJ2-7, with D possibly TRBD1 on 6 matching bases. Trimming stripped 0 bases from V and 4 bases from J, with 10 bases between. The CDR3 sequence is 14 residues long. The germline V gene encodes CDR1 MNHEY and CDR2 SVGAGI. The CDR3 reads CASSYSTGRYEQYF. The CDR3 DNA sequence: TGTGCCAGCAGTTACTCGACAGGACGATACGAGCAGTACTTC.

The chain links TRBV4-3 to TRBJ2-1; D is unresolved. Trimming shortened V by 6 bases and J by 8 bases, and 14 bases separated the two germline ends. Germline V lookup: CDR1 LGHNA, CDR2 YSLEER. CDR3 size: 13 residues. CDR3 protein: CASSNNPNDEQFF. CDR3 in DNA: TGCGCCAGCAGTAACAACCCCAATGATGAGCAGTTCTTC.

The rearrangement uses TRBV11-2 and TRBJ1-3; maybe TRBD1 (5 bases). CDR3 length: 16 amino acids. With 5 bases removed from V and 0 bases from J, the gap between germline ends came to 14 bases. CDR1 and CDR2 (germline): SGHAT, FQNNGV. The CDR3 spells CASSPTGGFSGNTIYF. CDR3 DNA: TGTGCCAGCAGCCCCACGGGGGGATTCTCTGGAAACACCATATATTTT.

The V call is TRBV5-1, the J call TRBJ2-2; D remains unclear. V was cut by 4 bases and J by 1 base, with 8 bases left in between. Germline V gives CDR1 SGHRS, CDR2 YFSETQ. The CDR3 loop spans 14 amino acids. CDR3 DNA sequence: TGCGCCAGCAGCGACACTCTGAACACCGGGGAGCTGTTTTTT. Its translation: CASSDTLNTGELFF. The complete variable domain, with remaining parts taken from reference TRBV5-1 and TRBJ2-2, reads KAGVTQTPRYLIKTRGQQVTLSCSPISGHRSVSWYQQTPGQGLQFLFEYFSETQRNKGNFPGRFSGRQFSNSRSEMNVSTLELGDSALYLCASSDTLNTGELFFGEGSRLTVL.